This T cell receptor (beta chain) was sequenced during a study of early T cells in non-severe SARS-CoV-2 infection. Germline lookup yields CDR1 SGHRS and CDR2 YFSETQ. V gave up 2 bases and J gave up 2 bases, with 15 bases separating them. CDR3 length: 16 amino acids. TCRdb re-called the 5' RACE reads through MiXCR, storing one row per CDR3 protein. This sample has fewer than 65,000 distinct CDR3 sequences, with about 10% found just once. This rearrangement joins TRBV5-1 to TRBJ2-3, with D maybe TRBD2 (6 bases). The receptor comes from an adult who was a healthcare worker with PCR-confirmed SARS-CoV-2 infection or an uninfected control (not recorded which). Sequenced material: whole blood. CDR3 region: CASSLAGTPATDTQYF. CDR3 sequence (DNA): TGCGCCAGCAGCTTAGCCGGGACTCCTGCCACAGATACGCAGTATTTT.